This TCR beta chain was found in a study of T cell responses to AZD1222 COVID-19 vaccine (dated by TCRdb to about 2021). For context, the study as a whole: TCR sequencing was performed for more than 230 trial participants, of whom 200 to 210 were given two doses of AZD1222 and some 26 were given two doses of MenACWY control vaccine. Trial participants were enrolled into age subgroups of 18-55, 56-69 and 70-plus years, which contained about 160, 30 and 59 TCR-sequenced participants, respectively.

The germline V and J ends show losses of 10 bases and 0 bases respectively, and no gene match explains 6 bases of the junction. The CDR3 measures 15 amino acids from cysteine to phenylalanine. Only the CDR3 DNA is retained, 45 bases long and in frame from the first base. Based on the germline V gene, the CDR1 and CDR2 sequences are KGHDR and SFDVKD. Here is what the overall study found, with its caveats: Participants were mostly white British, with more females than males. The authors suggested clonal diversity may have been underestimated. A significant rise in spike-specific TCR breadth and depth was observed after two AZD1222 doses relative to day 0 and relative to MenACWY recipients. No day 14 peak-response samples were available, so repertoires were characterized only after the peak T cell response. Epitopes outside the regions mutated in the B.1.351 and B.1.1.7 variants were reportedly recognized by nearly half of the unique spike-specific TCRs. The 56-69-year group was small, and its depth increase did not reach significance, likely because of low power. The whole spike protein was spanned by vaccine-associated CD4 TCRs, and dominant responses were seen in regions 160-218 and 743-854. Conclusions about previously exposed vaccinees are limited, since just six AZD1222 recipients were seropositive for SARS-CoV-2 at baseline.

The time point label on this specimen signifies: baseline before first vaccination. Read against the paper, the sample's treatment or condition label means: meningococcal conjugate vaccine given as trial control. Vaccinee samples were obtained from the UK trials COV001 and COV002, which included a single-blind randomized controlled phase 2/3 trial of AZD1222 (ChAdOx1 nCoV-19) in healthy adults. Trial participant PBMC samples were collected at day 0 and day 28 after the second dose for TCRbeta chain sequencing. About this clone itself: Its cognate antigen has yet to be identified. It has no much larger one-base neighbor in the sample; base qualities were not kept.

The CDR3 regions of human TCRbeta chains were analyzed by immunosequencing. Per the original workflow: Repertoire TCRs were checked for matches against a reference library of SARS-CoV-2-specific TCRs that had been generated using the MIRA antigen-specificity platform. Breadth was defined as the fraction of unique TCRs that were SARS-CoV-2-associated. Depth was defined as the fraction of total T cells that were SARS-CoV-2-associated. Using the MIRA data, each spike-specific TCR was assigned both to the spike region to which the TCR was reactive and to a CD4 or CD8 class. Log10-transformed breadth and depth values were compared by one-way ANOVA with Sidak's multiple comparisons tests. Here the immuneACCESS table is served through TCRdb, limited to in-frame sequences with V and J called. Missing clones are a known gap in these copies; in checked studies unresolved V genes cover under half, and the rest lacks a known reason. That table is the source of V, J and clone size, and D and trimming were worked out from the DNA. This sample is represented by roughly 200,000 clones; 85% to 95% of them were singletons. Jointly, the top ten make up about 1% of the sample.

This material consisted of peripheral blood, taken on day 0 of MenACWY control vaccination. The rearranged chain carries TRBV24-1 and TRBJ1-3; 9 of the junction bases match TRBD1. This receptor was obtained from an adult in good health. The bases are TGTGCCACAGCCGGGACAGGGTCCTCTGGAAACACCATATATTTT. This encodes CATAGTGSSGNTIYF.